Given below is one T cell receptor (beta chain) in context. Its antigen is undetermined. This record comes from a study of T cell responses to AZD1222 COVID-19 vaccine. As for the study in general: Doses given second, at about 4 or about 12 weeks, were pooled. Points from the study as a whole: Every sample of the repertoires postdated the peak T cell response. There were vaccine-associated CD4 TCRs across spike, dominant at 160-218 and 743-854. Clonal diversity was possibly underestimated; the donors were predominantly white British and more often female.

The CDR3 has 16 residues. J lost 7 bases, V lost 5 bases, and 7 bases had no gene match. Germline assignment: CDR1 SGHTA and CDR2 FQGNSA. Assay used: immunoSEQ multiplex PCR; TCRdb lists only in-frame clones, some missing. The table shows 95,000 to 130,000 clones, with about 90% occurring only once. The specimen comprised peripheral blood, sampled on day 0 of AZD1222 vaccination. This rearrangement joins TRBV7-2 to TRBJ1-6, with 11 bases matching TRBD1. This clonotype originated in an adult in good health. The CDR3 reads CASSPYGTGGNSPLHF. The CDR3 DNA reads TGTGCCAGCAGCCCATACGGGACAGGGGGAAATTCACCCCTCCACTTT.